The T cell receptor (beta chain) described here comes from a study of beta chain features in type 1 diabetes. Details on this clone: Its antigen is not known.

TCRB transcripts that were expressed got sequenced, as all of the isolated RNA had been reverse transcribed. The assay was immunoSEQ multiplex PCR, and TCRdb's table has in-frame clones only and misses some. The data contain a few hundred thousand clones, around 25% of them singletons. The V end lost 4 bases, the J end lost 0 bases, and 8 bases lay between the germline ends. From germline, CDR1 is SGHNT and CDR2 YYREEE (reference sequence). This CDR3 region has 15 residues. Broader study findings: Shorter TCRB CDR3s, moderately but significantly so, marked every one of the four CD4+ subsets in Type 1 diabetes patients.

Sequencing was performed on naive CD4+ T cells from blood. The sequence came from a woman in her twenties or thirties with type 1 diabetes. The chain carries TRBV5-4 and TRBJ2-6; D not certain. The CDR3 is CASSPRGSGANVLTF. Written as DNA, the CDR3 is TGTGCCAGCAGCCCCCGAGGCTCTGGGGCCAACGTCCTGACTTTC.